This T cell receptor (beta chain) was observed in a study of blood T cells in healthy people across ages. The authors ran a second PCR of 7 to 11 cycles using a sample-barcoded 5' primer and a J-beta primer mix. Each TCR beta cDNA got a 12-nucleotide random molecular identifier. TCRdb reprocessed the 5' RACE reads via MiXCR and lists one record per CDR3 protein. The table shows 1 million or so distinct CDR3 sequences, with less than 50% occurring only once. There are a few counts of this clonotype. Each sample yielded at least 6.5 million isolated PBMCs. Per germline, CDR1 SNHLY and CDR2 FYNNEI. CDR3 length equals 16 residues. V was shortened by 0 bases and J by 0 bases, with 12 bases between the two germline ends.

J is TRBJ2-7 and V is TRBV2; no clear D. Sequencing was performed on blood. This TCR derives from a woman in her sixties in good health. The CDR3 DNA follows: TGTGCCAGCAGTGAAGCGGTCAGTTTAAGCTCCTACGAGCAGTACTTC. It is translated as CASSEAVSLSSYEQYF.